This T cell receptor beta chain is drawn from a study of T-cell reconstitution after alpha-beta-depleted transplantation in children (dated by TCRdb to about 2016). Regarding the research as a whole: The study quantitatively tracked T-cell immune reconstitution after TCRalphabeta/CD19-depleted allogeneic hematopoietic cell transplantation in children using TCR repertoire profiling.

The library was produced with PCR. Sequenced using an Illumina HiSeq 2500. TCR library preparation used molecular barcoding, with unique molecular identifiers applied to normalize quantification of the TCRbeta repertoire. TCRdb reprocessing: public reads trimmed at Q25 with fastp, clones called with MiXCR, in-frame beta chains kept. One record per CDR3 amino acid sequence lists the most common genes and DNA. This sample gives 200,000 to 300,000 distinct CDR3 sequences in total; 9.5% to 15% of them show up just once. The top ten constitute around 2.8% of the sample. This clonotype appeared many times. The target of this receptor is not known. Base qualities were left out, and no much larger clone turns up one base away. The TCR sequence derives from a human donor who donated a stem cell graft to a child with acute lymphoblastic leukemia. Sequencing used PBMCs from the stem cell graft donor, obtained from the stem cell graft.

The CDR3 loop reads CSVWTPNRGGDDYGYTF. The nucleotide sequence is given as TGCAGCGTTTGGACTCCCAATAGAGGGGGCGATGACTATGGCTACACCTTC. The V and J genes are TRBV29-1 and TRBJ1-2, with TRBD1 matching 7 junction bases. There are 17 amino acids in the CDR3, from cysteine to phenylalanine inclusive. Here the CDR3 DNA is all that survives: 51 bases in frame from base 1. V is trimmed back by 5 bases and J by 3 bases, and the junction contains 18 bases that no gene match accounts for. CDR1 SQVTM and CDR2 ANQGSEA are derived from the germline V gene.